Below are 21 T cell receptor beta chains sequenced from a single sample in a study of Ad26.COV2.S vaccination and SARS-CoV-2 variants. Method: immunoSEQ multiplex PCR; TCRdb's copy keeps in-frame clones and lacks some. The table includes under 150,000 clones, about nine tenths detected once. Sequences were derived from peripheral blood, sampled after recovery from COVID-19. The receptor set was obtained from a human donor who had recovered from COVID-19.

This clone has just one count. This chain links TRBV29-1 with TRBJ2-3; 9 bases are a match to TRBD1. Germline V gene sequence: CDR1 SQVTM, CDR2 ANQGSEA. V was pared by 6 bases and J by 4 bases, with 17 bases of the junction left unmatched. The CDR3 consists of 17 residues. Here the CDR3 DNA reads TGCAGCGTCCCTCCCCTCCCGGGACAGGGTTTATCAGATACGCAGTATTTT. It encodes CSVPPLPGQGLSDTQYF.

The CDR3 DNA sequence: TGTGCCAGTAGTACTCAGGGAGGTGCCTACGAGCAGTACTTC. Amino acid sequence: CASSTQGGAYEQYF. The chain carries TRBV19 and TRBJ2-7; tentatively, D is TRBD2 (6 bases). Germline CDR1 reads LNHDA; CDR2 reads SQIVND (reference sequence). V lost 4 bases and J lost 2, with 12 bases in between. The CDR3 extends over 14 amino acids. The whole variable domain, remainder taken from reference TRBV19 and TRBJ2-7, is DGGITQSPKYLFRKEGQNVTLSCEQNLNHDAMYWYRQDPGQGLRLIYYSQIVNDFQKGDIAEGYSVSREKKESFPLTVTSAQKNPTAFYLCASSTQGGAYEQYFGPGTRLTVT.

On this clone: Mismatch with germline at one junction end may stem from a read error. Additional DNA sequences in this sample encode the identical CDR3. This chain uses TRBV12-5 with TRBJ2-2; TRBD1 matches 8 bases. The CDR3 has 16 residues. The germline V gene has CDR1 LGHNT and CDR2 FRNRAP. CDR3 residues: CASGLTTGGITGELFF. The CDR3 nucleotides read TGTGCTAGTGGTTTGACTACAGGGGGGATCACCGGGGAGTTGTTTTTT.

The V gene is TRBV25-1, the J gene TRBJ2-3; 8 bases fit TRBD2. J was trimmed by 1 base and V by 6 bases; bases with no gene match: 9. Germline V CDR1 and CDR2: MGHDK, SYGVNS. The CDR3 runs 16 residues. This CDR3 reads CASSDGTRWGTDTQYF. The CDR3 coding sequence is TGTGCCAGCAGCGATGGGACTAGATGGGGCACAGATACGCAGTATTTT.

In its sample, this clone was seen a few times. The gene calls are TRBV28 and TRBJ2-2; no clear D gene. With 6 bases removed from V and 4 bases from J, the gap between germline ends came to 9 bases. Germline CDR1 is MDHEN and CDR2 is SYDVKM. The CDR3 is 13 residues long. The CDR3 DNA reads as TGTGCCAGCAGCCACGCGCCCACCGGGGAGCTGTTTTTT. Translation gives CASSHAPTGELFF.

This clone showed up just a few times. The genes are TRBV29-1 and TRBJ1-3; D gene unclear. The CDR3 totals 12 residues. The V gene's germline CDR1 is SQVTM and CDR2 ANQGSEA. The CDR3 DNA reads TGCTCCGCGCGGCCCTCTGGAAACACCATATATTTT. Its translation: CSARPSGNTIYF.

The chain couples TRBV11-2 to TRBJ1-2; no reliable D call. Germline CDR1 and CDR2: SGHAT and FQNNGV. V was pared by 5 bases and J by 5 bases, with 12 bases between. CDR3 length equals 13 residues. This CDR3 reads CASSRLNEYGYTF. The CDR3 DNA sequence: TGTGCCAGCAGCCGCCTCAACGAATATGGCTACACCTTC. The whole variable domain, remainder taken from reference TRBV11-2 and TRBJ1-2, is EAGVAQSPRYKIIEKRQSVAFWCNPISGHATLYWYQQILGQGPKLLIQFQNNGVVDDSQLPKDRFSAERLKGVDSTLKIQPAKLEDSAVYLCASSRLNEYGYTFGSGTRLTVV.

This rearrangement joins TRBV6-5 to TRBJ1-2, with D perhaps TRBD1 (5 bases). CDR1 is MNHEY and CDR2 is SVGAGI in the germline V gene. This CDR3 has 13 residues. V lost 2 bases, J lost 8 bases, and 12 bases lay in between. The CDR3 sequence is CASSYERGGGYTF. The CDR3 DNA is TGTGCCAGCAGTTACGAGAGGGGAGGAGGCTACACCTTC.

This chain joins TRBV21-1 and TRBJ1-4. TRBV21-1 has pseudogene status. The CDR3 totals 16 residues. The CDR3, as DNA: TGTGCCGGAAACCCCTCCTTGGGTGCCACTAATGAAAAACTGTTTTTT. It codes for CAGNPSLGATNEKLFF.

The rearrangement uses TRBV30 and TRBJ2-1, with unresolved D. The V gene lost 8 bases and the J gene lost 6 bases, with 23 bases spanning the gap. CDR1 and CDR2 from the germline V gene are GTSNPN and SVGIG (reference sequence). The CDR3 has 15 residues. The CDR3 loop reads CAALPKVILGNEQFF. CDR3 DNA: TGTGCCGCCCTCCCGAAGGTTATCTTAGGCAATGAGCAGTTCTTC. The full variable domain, completed using reference TRBV30 and TRBJ2-1, is SQTIHQWPATLVQPVGSPLSLECTVEGTSNPNLYWYRQAAGRGLQLLFYSVGIGQISSEVPQNLSASRPQDRQFILSSKKLLLSDSGFYLCAALPKVILGNEQFFGPGTRLTVL.

This clone was picked up one time. The same CDR3 also results from other DNA sequences found in this sample. The V and J genes are TRBV19 and TRBJ2-3; 7 bases align to TRBD1. The CDR3 has 14 amino acids. V trimming: 3 bases; J trimming: 1 base; junction bases outside the gene matches: 1. Germline V gene lookup returns CDR1 LNHDA and CDR2 SQIVND (reference sequence). The CDR3 reads CASSIGQGTDTQYF. The CDR3 bases are TGTGCCAGTAGTATCGGACAGGGCACAGATACGCAGTATTTT.

Here the CDR3 reads CASADLQGMNTEAFF. As DNA, the CDR3 is TGTGCCAGCGCTGACCTACAGGGGATGAACACTGAAGCTTTCTTT. This rearrangement joins TRBV6-5 to TRBJ1-1; 7 bases agree with TRBD1. Unmatched junction bases numbered 9, after V lost 8 bases and J lost 0 bases. CDR3 length: 15 amino acids. Germline V CDR1 and CDR2: MNHEY, SVGAGI.

This sequence joins TRBV3-1 (or the pseudogene TRBV3-2) and TRBJ1-4, with D unclear. Trimming removed 4 bases from V and 5 bases from J, with 11 bases in between. The CDR3 runs to 14 residues. The germline V gene encodes CDR1 LGHDT and CDR2 YNNKEL (reference sequence). The CDR3 nucleotides are TGTGCCAGCAGCCCGGACGGAAGGAATGAAAAACTGTTTTTT. Translated: CASSPDGRNEKLFF.

The chain employs TRBV24-1 and TRBJ1-2; D call uncertain. V dropped 3 bases and J dropped 4 bases, with 8 bases sitting between them. Germline V gene sequence: CDR1 KGHDR, CDR2 SFDVKD. This CDR3 contains 13 residues. DNA of the CDR3: TGTGCCACCAGTGATGGGCGGTTCTATGGCTACACCTTC. This encodes CATSDGRFYGYTF.

The CDR3 coding sequence is TGTGCCAGCAGTTTGACAGGGAAGAGTGATACGCAGTATTTT. This codes for CASSLTGKSDTQYF. This chain joins TRBV6-6 and TRBJ2-3; TRBD1 agrees at 7 bases. The length of the CDR3 is 14 residues. The V gene's germline CDR1 is MNHNY and CDR2 SVGAGI (reference sequence). The junction had 7 bases not matched to a gene; V was cut back by 4 bases and J by 6 bases.

This chain joins TRBV7-9 and TRBJ2-7, with 8 bases that match TRBD2. This CDR3 is built from 14 residues. CDR1 SEHNR and CDR2 FQNEAQ come from the germline V gene (reference sequence). The V gene end was trimmed by 6 bases and the J gene end by 4 bases; junction bases not matched to a gene: 8. Here the CDR3 reads CASSRGGSSYEQYF. The DNA for the CDR3 is TGTGCCAGCAGTCGGGGGGGCAGCTCTTACGAGCAGTACTTC.

This chain joins TRBV9 and TRBJ2-3; D not resolved. The germline gives CDR1 SGDLS, CDR2 YYNGEE. This CDR3 spans 13 amino acids. V lost 3 bases and J lost 4, with 9 bases in between. The CDR3 sequence is CASSARTPDTQYF. In DNA form, the CDR3 reads TGTGCCAGCAGCGCCCGTACTCCAGATACGCAGTATTTT.

The chain links TRBV6-5 to TRBJ2-3; 9 bases are a match to TRBD1. From germline, CDR1 is MNHEY and CDR2 SVGAGI. The ends lost 7 bases at V and 4 bases at J; junction bases unmatched: 3. The CDR3 is 13 residues long. The CDR3: CASTWDRADTQYF. CDR3 coding DNA: TGTGCCAGCACCTGGGACAGGGCAGATACGCAGTATTTT.

V and J are TRBV24-1 and TRBJ2-5; tentative D call: TRBD2 (5 bases). Trimming took off 2 bases at V and 2 bases at J, with 20 bases between the two ends. CDR3 length: 18 amino acids. CDR1 and CDR2 from the germline V gene are KGHDR and SFDVKD. CDR3 coding DNA: TGTGCCACCAGTGATTACGGGAAATTGAGGGCATCTCAAGAGACCCAGTACTTC. Amino acids: CATSDYGKLRASQETQYF.

The chain carries TRBV19 and TRBJ1-1, with 8 bases fitting TRBD1. This CDR3 contains 14 residues. Germline CDR1 is LNHDA and CDR2 is SQIVND (reference sequence). V lost 5 bases to trimming and J lost 0 bases; unmatched junction nucleotides: 2. The CDR3 region has the DNA TGTGCCAGTAGTTGGGACAGGTTGAACACTGAAGCTTTCTTT. Its protein is CASSWDRLNTEAFF.

The gene calls are TRBV7-2 and TRBJ1-2; D might be TRBD1 (5 bases). Trimming pared 5 bases from V and 8 bases from J, leaving 18 bases between. The CDR3 contains 14 residues. Per the germline V gene, CDR1 is SGHTA and CDR2 is FQGNSA. CDR3: CASSIQGDGRGYTF. The CDR3 bases are TGTGCCAGCAGCATCCAAGGGGACGGTAGGGGCTACACCTTC.